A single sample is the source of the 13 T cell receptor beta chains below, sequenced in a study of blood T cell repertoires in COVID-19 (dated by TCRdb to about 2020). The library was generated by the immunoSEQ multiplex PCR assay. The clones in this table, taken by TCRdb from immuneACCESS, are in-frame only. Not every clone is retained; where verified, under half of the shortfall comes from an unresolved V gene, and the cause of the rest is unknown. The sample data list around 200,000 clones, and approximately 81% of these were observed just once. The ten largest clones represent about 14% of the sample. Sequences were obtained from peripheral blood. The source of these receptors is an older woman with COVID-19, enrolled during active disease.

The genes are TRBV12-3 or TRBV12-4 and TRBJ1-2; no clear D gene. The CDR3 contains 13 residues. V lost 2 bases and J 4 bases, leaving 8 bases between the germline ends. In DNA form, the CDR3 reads TGTGCCAGCAGTTTACGACAAGGCTATGGCTACACCTTC. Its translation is CASSLRQGYGYTF.

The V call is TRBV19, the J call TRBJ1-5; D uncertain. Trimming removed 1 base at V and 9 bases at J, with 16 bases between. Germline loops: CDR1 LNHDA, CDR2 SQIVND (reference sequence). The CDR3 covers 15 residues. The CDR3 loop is CASSIGGHSPGPQHF. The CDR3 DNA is TGTGCCAGTAGTATAGGCGGCCATAGTCCGGGGCCCCAGCATTTT.

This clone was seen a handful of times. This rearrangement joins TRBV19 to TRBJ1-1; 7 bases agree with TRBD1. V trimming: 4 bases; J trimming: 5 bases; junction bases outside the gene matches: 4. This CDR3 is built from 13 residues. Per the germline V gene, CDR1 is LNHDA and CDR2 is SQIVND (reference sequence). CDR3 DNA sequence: TGTGCCAGTAGTACCGAGGGGGCGACTGAAGCTTTCTTT. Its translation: CASSTEGATEAFF.

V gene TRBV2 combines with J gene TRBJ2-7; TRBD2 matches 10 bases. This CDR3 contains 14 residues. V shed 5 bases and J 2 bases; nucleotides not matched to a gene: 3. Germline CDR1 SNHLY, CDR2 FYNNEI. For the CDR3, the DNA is TGTGCCAGCAGTCAACTAGCGGGACCCTACGAGCAGTACTTC. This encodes CASSQLAGPYEQYF.

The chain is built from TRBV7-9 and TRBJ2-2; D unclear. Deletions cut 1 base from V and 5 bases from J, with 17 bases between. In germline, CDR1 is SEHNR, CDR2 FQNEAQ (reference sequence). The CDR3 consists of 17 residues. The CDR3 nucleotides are TGTGCCAGCAGCTTAGTAGGCCTCACGGGTGAAACCGGGGAGCTGTTTTTT. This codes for CASSLVGLTGETGELFF.

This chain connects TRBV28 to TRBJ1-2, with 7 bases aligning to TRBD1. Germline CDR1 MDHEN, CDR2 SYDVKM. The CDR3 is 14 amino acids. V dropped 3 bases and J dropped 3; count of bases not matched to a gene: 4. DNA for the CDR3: TGTGCCAGCAGTTTTCCAGGGGGATACTATGGCTACACCTTC. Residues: CASSFPGGYYGYTF.

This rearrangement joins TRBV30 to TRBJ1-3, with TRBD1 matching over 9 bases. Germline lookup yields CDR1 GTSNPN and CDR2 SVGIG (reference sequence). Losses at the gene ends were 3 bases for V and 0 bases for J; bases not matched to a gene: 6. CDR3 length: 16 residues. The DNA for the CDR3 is TGTGCCTGGAGGGGACAGGGTATCTACTCTGGAAACACCATATATTTT. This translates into CAWRGQGIYSGNTIYF.

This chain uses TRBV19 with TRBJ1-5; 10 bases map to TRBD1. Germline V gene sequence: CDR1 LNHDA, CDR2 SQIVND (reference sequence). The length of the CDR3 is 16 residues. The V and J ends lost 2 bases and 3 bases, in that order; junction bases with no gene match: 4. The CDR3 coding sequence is TGTGCCAGTAGTATACCCAGACAGGGGGCCAATCAGCCCCAGCATTTT. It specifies CASSIPRQGANQPQHF.

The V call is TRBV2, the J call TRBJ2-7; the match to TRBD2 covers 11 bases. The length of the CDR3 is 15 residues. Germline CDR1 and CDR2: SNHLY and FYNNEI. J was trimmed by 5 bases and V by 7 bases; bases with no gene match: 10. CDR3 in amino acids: CASTQPGLAVNEQYF. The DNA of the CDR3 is TGTGCCAGCACCCAACCGGGACTAGCGGTTAACGAGCAGTACTTC. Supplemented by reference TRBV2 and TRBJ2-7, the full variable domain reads EPEVTQTPSHQVTQMGQEVILRCVPISNHLYFYWYRQILGQKVEFLVSFYNNEISEKSEIFDDQFSVERPDGSNFTLKIRSTKLEDSAMYFCASTQPGLAVNEQYFGPGTRLTVT.

Written as DNA, the CDR3 is TGTGCCATCAGTGAGGGACCGGGGGGCGCGGAGGAAAAACTGTTTTTT. It yields the protein CAISEGPGGAEEKLFF. The J gene is TRBJ1-4, the V gene TRBV10-3; maybe TRBD1 (6 bases). Per the germline V gene, CDR1 is ENHRY and CDR2 is SYGVKD. V lost 2 bases, J lost 8 bases, and 18 bases lay in between. The CDR3 has 16 residues.

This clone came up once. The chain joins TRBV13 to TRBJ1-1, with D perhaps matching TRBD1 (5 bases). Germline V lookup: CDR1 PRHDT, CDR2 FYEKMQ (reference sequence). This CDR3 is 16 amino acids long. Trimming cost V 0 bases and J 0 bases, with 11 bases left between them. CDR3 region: CASSLGEGKMNTEAFF. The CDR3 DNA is TGTGCCAGCAGCTTAGGGGAGGGGAAGATGAACACTGAAGCTTTCTTT.

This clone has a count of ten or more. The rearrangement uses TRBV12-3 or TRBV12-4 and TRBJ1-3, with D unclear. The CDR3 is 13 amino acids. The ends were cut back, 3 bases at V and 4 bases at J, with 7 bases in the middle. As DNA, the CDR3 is TGTGCCAGCAGTTTCTTGGAGGGAAACACCATATATTTT. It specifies CASSFLEGNTIYF.

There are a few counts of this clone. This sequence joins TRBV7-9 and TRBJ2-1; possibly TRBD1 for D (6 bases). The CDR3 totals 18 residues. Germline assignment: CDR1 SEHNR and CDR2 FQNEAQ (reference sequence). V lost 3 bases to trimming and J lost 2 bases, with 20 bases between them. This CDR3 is CASSLARGTPKAYNEQFF. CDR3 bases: TGTGCCAGCAGCTTGGCCAGGGGAACACCCAAAGCCTACAATGAGCAGTTCTTC.